Given below is one T cell receptor (beta chain) in context. Its cognate antigen is unknown. This sample is drawn from a study of OX40 agonist ivuxolimab in advanced cancers. Study-wide context: Patients undergoing dose escalation presented with hepatocellular carcinoma, melanoma, renal cell or head and neck cancer. Whole-study findings and limits: What antigens the expanded peripheral T cells recognized was never established. CD8+ T cells averaged more expanded clones than CD4+.

Using immunoSEQ multiplex PCR, the repertoire was profiled, and TCRdb retains in-frame clones only, with some absent. The data show more than 65,000 clones, approximately 88% seen once. Germline values: CDR1 WNHNN, CDR2 SYGVQD (reference sequence). CDR3 length: 14 amino acids. V was cut by 0 bases and J by 2 bases, with 7 bases left in between. Sequenced material: CD4+ or CD8+ T cells sorted from blood, taken in a trial of the OX40 agonist ivuxolimab. V is TRBV10-1 and J is TRBJ2-5; D not resolved. This receptor was identified in an adult with an advanced solid tumor such as melanoma, head and neck, liver or kidney cancer. Here the CDR3 reads CASSESPFQETQYF. As DNA, the CDR3 is TGCGCCAGCAGTGAGTCACCGTTTCAAGAGACCCAGTACTTC.